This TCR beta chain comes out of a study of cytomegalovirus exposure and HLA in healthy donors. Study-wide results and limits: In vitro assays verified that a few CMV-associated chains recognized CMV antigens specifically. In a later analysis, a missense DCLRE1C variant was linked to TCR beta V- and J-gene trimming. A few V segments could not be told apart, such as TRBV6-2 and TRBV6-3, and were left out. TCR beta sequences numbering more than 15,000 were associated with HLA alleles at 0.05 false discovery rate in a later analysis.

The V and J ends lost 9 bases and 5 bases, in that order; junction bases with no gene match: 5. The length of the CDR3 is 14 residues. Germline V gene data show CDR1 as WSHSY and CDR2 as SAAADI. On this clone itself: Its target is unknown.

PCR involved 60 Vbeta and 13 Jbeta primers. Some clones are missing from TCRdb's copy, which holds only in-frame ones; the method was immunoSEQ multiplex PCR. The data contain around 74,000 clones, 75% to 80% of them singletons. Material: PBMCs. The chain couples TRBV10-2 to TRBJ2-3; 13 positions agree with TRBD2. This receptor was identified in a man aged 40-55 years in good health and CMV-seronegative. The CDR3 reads CASRLAGGIDTQYF. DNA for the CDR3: TGCGCCAGTAGACTAGCGGGGGGTATAGATACGCAGTATTTT.